The entry below gives a single T cell receptor (beta chain) sequence along with its context. Its specific antigen is unknown. Base qualities were left out, and no much larger clone turns up one base away. The library was made by the immunoSEQ multiplex PCR assay. As for the authors' bioinformatics: To diagnose cytomegalovirus status from the catalog of TCR beta chain sequences, a statistical classification framework was built. What TCRdb holds here is the immuneACCESS table cut down to in-frame rearrangements. Part of the clones is not present; checked against another copy, under half of the missing clones reflect an unresolved V gene, and the others are unexplained. V and J calls and clone size are as listed in that table; D and trimming were resolved from the DNA. The sample profile shows around 150,000 clones; approximately 86% of them were found once. The leading ten clones occupy about 2.2% of the sample.

Sequences SGHNT (CDR1) and YENEEA (CDR2) are obtained from the germline V gene. V and J lose 4 bases and 9 bases, and a span of 10 bases separates them. From cysteine to phenylalanine, the CDR3 is 12 amino acids long. Solely the CDR3 DNA is kept, with 36 bases framed from the first base. The data were taken from a study of cytomegalovirus exposure and HLA in healthy donors (dated by TCRdb to the late 2010s). Background for the entire study: The 666 repertoires of the first cohort and the approximately 110 validation repertoires were produced on the same platform, according to a later analysis. The study was designed to test whether signatures of past pathogen exposure could be identified by cataloging public T cell receptors. In addition to the first cohort of roughly 700 subjects, a separate validation cohort of approximately 110 different subjects was used. To predict cytomegalovirus infection status, the study brought together high-throughput TCR immunosequencing, statistical association of individual TCRs with disease status, and machine learning.

Broad study findings and their caveats: Most TCR sequences were seen in very few donors, while some public TCRs were found in many individuals. Three of the identified cytomegalovirus-associated TCR beta chains were confirmed in vitro to be specific for cytomegalovirus antigens. The study gave a list of under 200 TCR beta chains associated with cytomegalovirus. The validation cohort had no HLA typing available for a later analysis, so co-occurrence within that cohort was assessed over all 130 or so repertoires. The classifier was reported to diagnose cytomegalovirus status with high specificity and sensitivity in both the original and validation cohorts. The authors suggested that the approach could potentially be generalized to other disease states and immunological phenotypes. Of the cluster scores, 90% to 95% were above 0 in a later analysis, which found that TCRs clustered in the first cohort also tended to co-occur in the approximately 130 validation repertoires.

Donors formed part of the validation cohort, which comprised about 130 subjects and was distinct from the first cohort of 550 to 850 subjects. The clonotype comes from a woman aged 18-29 years in good health and CMV-seronegative. The specimen was PBMCs. Rearrangement joined TRBV11-3 to TRBJ2-1, with the identity of the D gene unclear. In nucleotide form, the sequence is TGTGCCAGCAGCTATAATAACGGTGAGCAGTTCTTC. This is translated as CASSYNNGEQFF.